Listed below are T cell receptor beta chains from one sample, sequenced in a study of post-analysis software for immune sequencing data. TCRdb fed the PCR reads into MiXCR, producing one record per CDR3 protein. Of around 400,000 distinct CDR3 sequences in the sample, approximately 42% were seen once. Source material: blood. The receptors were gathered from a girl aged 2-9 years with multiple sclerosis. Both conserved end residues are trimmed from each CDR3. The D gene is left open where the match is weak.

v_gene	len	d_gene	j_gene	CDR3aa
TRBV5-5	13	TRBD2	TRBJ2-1	ASSLLAGAGNEQF
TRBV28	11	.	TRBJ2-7	ASSFRDKVGQY
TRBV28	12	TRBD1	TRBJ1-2	ASSGPGQAYGYT
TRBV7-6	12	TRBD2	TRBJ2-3	ASSLLGGSDTQY
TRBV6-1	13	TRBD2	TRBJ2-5	ASSESQGLSETQY
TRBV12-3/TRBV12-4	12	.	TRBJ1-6	ASSYGQQDSPLH
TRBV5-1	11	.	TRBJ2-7	ASRMSSLYEQY
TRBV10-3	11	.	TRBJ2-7	AILAARGAEQY
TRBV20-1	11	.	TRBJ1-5	SASVEWDQPQH
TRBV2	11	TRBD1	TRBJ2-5	ASRTGARETQY
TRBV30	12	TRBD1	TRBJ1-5	AWRGTDYNQPQH
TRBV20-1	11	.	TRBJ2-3	SAPGQNTDTQY
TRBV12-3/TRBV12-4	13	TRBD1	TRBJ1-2	ASSSDRGTSYGYT
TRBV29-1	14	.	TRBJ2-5	SVEEGYGTGQETQY
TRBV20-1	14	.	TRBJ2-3	SARGRQRLSTDTQY
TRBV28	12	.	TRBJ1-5	ASSLLLSNQPQH
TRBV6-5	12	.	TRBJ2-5	ASRGTGRGETQY
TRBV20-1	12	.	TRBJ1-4	SAGMTATNEKLF
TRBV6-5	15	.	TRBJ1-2	ASSYLRAGPGAYGYT
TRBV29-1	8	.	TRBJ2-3	SVFSDTQY
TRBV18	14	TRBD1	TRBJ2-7	ASSPRRDRAGDEQY
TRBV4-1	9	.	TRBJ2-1	ASSQEGEQF
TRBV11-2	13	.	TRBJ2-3	ASSLDQGGTDTQY
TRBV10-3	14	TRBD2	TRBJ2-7	ATSTPEREPLDEQY
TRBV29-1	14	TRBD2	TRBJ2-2	SVEGEAGGNTGELF
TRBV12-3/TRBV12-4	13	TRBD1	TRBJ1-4	ASRNNRGQGEKLF
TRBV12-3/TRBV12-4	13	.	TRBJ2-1	ASSPRVGGYNGQF